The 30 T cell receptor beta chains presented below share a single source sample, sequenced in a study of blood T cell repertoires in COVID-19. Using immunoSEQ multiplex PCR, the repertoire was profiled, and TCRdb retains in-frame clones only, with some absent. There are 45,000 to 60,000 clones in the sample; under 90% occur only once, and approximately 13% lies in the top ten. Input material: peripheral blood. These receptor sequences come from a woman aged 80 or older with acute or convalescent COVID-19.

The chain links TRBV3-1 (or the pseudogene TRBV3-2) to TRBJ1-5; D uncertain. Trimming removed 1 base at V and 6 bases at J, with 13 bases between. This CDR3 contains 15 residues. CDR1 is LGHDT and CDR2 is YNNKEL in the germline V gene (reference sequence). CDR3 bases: TGTGCCAGCAGCCAAGGCGAGGGATTGCGTCAGCCCCAGCATTTT. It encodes CASSQGEGLRQPQHF.

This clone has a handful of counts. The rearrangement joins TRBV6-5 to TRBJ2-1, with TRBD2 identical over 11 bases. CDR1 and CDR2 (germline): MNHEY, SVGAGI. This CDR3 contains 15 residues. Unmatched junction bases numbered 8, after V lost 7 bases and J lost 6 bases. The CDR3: CASKRASGGSNEQFF. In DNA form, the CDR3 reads TGTGCCAGCAAGAGGGCTAGCGGGGGGTCCAATGAGCAGTTCTTC.

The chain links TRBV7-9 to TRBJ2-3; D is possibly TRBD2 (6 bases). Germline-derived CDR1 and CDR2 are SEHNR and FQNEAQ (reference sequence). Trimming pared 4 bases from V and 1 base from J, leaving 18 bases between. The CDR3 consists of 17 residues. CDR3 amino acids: CASSSAEGRFGTDTQYF. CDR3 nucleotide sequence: TGTGCCAGCAGCTCCGCGGAGGGTCGCTTTGGCACAGATACGCAGTATTTT.

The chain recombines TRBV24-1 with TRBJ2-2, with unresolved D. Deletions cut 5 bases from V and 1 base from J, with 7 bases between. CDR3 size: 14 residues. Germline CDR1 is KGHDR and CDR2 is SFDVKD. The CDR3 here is CATSVVGNTGELFF. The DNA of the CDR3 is TGTGCCACCAGTGTGGTCGGGAACACCGGGGAGCTGTTTTTT.

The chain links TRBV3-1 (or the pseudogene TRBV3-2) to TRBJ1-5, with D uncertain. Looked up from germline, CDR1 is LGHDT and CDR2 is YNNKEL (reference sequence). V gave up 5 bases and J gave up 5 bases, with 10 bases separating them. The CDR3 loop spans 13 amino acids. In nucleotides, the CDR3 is TGTGCCAGCAGCTACGGGAGAGATCAGCCCCAGCATTTT. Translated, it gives CASSYGRDQPQHF.

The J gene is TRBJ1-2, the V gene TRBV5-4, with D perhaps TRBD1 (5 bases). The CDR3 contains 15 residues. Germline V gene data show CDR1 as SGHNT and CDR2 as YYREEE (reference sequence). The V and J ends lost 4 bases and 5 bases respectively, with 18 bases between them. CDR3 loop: CASSPRTQGPYGYTF. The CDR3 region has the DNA TGTGCCAGCAGCCCACGGACACAAGGACCTTATGGCTACACCTTC. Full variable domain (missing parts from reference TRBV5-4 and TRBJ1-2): ETGVTQSPTHLIKTRGQQVTLRCSSQSGHNTVSWYQQALGQGPQFIFQYYREEENGRGNFPPRFSGLQFPNYSSELNVNALELDDSALYLCASSPRTQGPYGYTFGSGTRLTVV.

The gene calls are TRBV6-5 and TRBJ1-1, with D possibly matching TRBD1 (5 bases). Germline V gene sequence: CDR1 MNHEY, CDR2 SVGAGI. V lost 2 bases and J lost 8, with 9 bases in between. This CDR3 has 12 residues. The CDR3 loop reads CASSYQGSEAFF. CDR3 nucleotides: TGTGCCAGCAGTTACCAGGGATCCGAAGCTTTCTTT.

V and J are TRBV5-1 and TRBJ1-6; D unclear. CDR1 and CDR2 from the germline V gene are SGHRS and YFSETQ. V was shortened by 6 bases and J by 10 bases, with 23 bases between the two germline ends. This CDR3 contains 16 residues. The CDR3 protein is CASTDPPGGLRSPLHF. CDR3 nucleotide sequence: TGCGCCAGCACCGACCCGCCGGGAGGCCTAAGATCACCCCTCCACTTT.

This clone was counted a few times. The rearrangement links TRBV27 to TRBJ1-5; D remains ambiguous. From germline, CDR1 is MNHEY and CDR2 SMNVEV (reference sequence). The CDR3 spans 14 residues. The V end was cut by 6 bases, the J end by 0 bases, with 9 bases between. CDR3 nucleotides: TGTGCCAGCAGCCCTAGTTATAGCAATCAGCCCCAGCATTTT. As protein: CASSPSYSNQPQHF.

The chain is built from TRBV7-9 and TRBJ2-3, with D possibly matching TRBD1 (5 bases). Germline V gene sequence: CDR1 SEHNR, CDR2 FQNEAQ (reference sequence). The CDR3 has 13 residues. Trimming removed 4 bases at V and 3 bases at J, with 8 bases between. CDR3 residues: CASSWAGTDTQYF. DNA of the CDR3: TGTGCCAGCAGCTGGGCAGGGACAGATACGCAGTATTTT.

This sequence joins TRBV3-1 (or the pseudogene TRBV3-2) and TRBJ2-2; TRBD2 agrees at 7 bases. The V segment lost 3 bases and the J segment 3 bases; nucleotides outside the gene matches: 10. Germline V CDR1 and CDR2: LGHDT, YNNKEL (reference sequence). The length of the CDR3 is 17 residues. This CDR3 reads CASSHLPGGGDTGELFF. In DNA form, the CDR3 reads TGTGCCAGCAGCCATCTCCCTGGGGGAGGGGACACCGGGGAGCTGTTTTTT.

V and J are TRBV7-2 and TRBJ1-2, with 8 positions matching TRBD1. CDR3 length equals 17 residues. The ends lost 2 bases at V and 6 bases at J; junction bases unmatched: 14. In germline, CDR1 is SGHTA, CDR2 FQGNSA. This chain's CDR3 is CASSLSSAGQGGDGYTF. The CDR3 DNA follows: TGTGCCAGCAGCTTATCGTCGGCCGGACAGGGAGGGGATGGCTACACCTTC.

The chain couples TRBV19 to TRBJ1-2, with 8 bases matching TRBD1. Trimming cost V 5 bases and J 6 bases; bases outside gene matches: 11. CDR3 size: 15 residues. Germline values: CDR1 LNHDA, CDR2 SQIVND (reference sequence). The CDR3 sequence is CASSVIGQGADGYTF. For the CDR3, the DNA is TGTGCCAGTAGTGTAATAGGTCAGGGGGCTGATGGCTACACCTTC.

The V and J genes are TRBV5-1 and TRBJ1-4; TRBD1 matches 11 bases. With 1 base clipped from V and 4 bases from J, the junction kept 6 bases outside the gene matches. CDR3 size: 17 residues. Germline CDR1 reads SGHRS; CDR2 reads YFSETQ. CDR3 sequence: CASSLMGTGGGNEKLFF. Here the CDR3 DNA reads TGCGCCAGCAGCTTGATGGGGACAGGGGGAGGTAATGAAAAACTGTTTTTT.

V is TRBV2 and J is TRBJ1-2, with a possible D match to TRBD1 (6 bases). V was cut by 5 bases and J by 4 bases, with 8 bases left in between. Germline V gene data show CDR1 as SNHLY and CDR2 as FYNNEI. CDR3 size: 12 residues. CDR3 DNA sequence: TGTGCCAGCAGTCCGGACAGCTATGGCTACACCTTC. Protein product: CASSPDSYGYTF.

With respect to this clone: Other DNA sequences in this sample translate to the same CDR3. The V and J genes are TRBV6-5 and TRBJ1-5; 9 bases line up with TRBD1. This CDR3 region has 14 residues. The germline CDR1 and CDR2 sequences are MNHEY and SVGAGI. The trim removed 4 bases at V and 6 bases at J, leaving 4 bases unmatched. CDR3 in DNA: TGTGCCAGCAGTTCCCGGGACAGGGCTCAGCCCCAGCATTTT. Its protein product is CASSSRDRAQPQHF.

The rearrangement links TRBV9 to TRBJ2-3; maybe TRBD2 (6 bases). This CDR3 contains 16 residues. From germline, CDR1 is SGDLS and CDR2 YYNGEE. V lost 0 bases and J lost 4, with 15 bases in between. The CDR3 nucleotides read TGTGCCAGCAGCGTAGCGGGACTTACGGGGGCAGATACGCAGTATTTT. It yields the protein CASSVAGLTGADTQYF.

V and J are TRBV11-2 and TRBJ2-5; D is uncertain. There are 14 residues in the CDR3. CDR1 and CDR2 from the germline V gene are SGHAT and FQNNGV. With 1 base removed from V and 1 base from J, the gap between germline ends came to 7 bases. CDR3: CASSLGEFQETQYF. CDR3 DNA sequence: TGTGCCAGCAGCTTAGGCGAGTTCCAAGAGACCCAGTACTTC.

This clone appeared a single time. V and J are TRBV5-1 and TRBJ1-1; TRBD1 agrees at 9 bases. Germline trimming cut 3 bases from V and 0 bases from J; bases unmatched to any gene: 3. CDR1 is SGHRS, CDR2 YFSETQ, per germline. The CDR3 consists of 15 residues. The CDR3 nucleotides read TGCGCCAGCAGCTCGGGACAGGGTTTGAACACTGAAGCTTTCTTT. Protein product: CASSSGQGLNTEAFF.

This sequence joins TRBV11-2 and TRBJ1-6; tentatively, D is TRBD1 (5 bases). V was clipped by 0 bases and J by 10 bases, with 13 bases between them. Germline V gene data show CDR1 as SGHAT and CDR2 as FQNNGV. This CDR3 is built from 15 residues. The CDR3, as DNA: TGTGCCAGCAGCTTAGAAGGAGGGGTGGCCTCACCCCTCCACTTT. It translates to CASSLEGGVASPLHF.

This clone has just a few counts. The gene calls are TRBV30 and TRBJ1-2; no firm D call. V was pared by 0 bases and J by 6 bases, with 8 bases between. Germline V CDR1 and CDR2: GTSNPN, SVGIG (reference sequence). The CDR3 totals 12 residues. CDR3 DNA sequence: TGTGCCTGGAGTGTGGCGCGGGATGGCTACACCTTC. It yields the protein CAWSVARDGYTF.

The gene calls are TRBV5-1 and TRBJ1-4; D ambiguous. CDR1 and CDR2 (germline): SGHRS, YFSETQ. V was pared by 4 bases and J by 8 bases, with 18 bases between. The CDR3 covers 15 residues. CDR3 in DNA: TGCGCCAGCAGCCCCGCAGATGGGCATCTGGAAAAACTGTTTTTT. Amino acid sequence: CASSPADGHLEKLFF.

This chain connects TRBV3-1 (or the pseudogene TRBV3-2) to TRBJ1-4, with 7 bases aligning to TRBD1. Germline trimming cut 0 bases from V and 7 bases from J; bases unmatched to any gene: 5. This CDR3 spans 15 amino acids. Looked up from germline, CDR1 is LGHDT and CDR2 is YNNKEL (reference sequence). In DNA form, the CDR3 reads TGTGCCAGCAGCCAAGAGTACAGGGGAGGTGAAAAACTGTTTTTT. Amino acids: CASSQEYRGGEKLFF.

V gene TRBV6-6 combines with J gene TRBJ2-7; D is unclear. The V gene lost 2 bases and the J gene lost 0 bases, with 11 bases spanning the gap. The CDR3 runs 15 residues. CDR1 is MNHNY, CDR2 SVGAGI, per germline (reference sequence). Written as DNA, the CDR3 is TGTGCCAGCAGTTACGAGGCCAGAAGCTCCTACGAGCAGTACTTC. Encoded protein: CASSYEARSSYEQYF.

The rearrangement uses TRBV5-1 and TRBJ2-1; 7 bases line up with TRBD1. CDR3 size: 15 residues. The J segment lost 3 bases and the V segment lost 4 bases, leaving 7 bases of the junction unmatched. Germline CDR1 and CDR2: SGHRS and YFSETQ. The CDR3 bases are TGCGCCAGCAGCCTTACCGGGACAGACTACAATGAGCAGTTCTTC. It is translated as CASSLTGTDYNEQFF.

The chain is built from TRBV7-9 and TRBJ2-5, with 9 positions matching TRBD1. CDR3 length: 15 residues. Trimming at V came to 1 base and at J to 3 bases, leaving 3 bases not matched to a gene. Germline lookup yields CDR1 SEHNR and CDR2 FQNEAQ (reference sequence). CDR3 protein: CASSLVGDREETQYF. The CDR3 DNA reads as TGTGCCAGCAGCTTAGTGGGGGACAGGGAAGAGACCCAGTACTTC.

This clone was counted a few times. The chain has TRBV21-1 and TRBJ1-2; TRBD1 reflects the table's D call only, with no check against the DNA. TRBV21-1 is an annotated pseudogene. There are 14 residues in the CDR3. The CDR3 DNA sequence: TGTGCCAGCCCCGCCCAGGGGCCGCTCGATGGCTACACCTTC. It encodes CASPAQGPLDGYTF.

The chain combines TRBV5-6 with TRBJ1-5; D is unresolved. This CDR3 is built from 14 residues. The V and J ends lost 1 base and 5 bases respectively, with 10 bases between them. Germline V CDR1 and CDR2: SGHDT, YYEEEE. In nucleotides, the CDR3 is TGTGCCAGCAGCTTGTCCGGTTCGGATCAGCCCCAGCATTTT. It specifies CASSLSGSDQPQHF.

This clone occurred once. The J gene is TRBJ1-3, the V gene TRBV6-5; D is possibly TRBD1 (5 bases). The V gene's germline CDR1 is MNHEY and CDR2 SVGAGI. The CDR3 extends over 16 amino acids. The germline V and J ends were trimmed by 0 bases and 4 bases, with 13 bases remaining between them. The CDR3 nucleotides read TGTGCCAGCAGTTACTCGACAGCCGGGCCGGGAAACACCATATATTTT. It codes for CASSYSTAGPGNTIYF.

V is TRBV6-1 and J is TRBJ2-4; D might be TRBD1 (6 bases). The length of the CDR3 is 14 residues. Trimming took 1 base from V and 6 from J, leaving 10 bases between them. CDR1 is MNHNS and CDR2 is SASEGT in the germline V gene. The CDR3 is CASSEDRVVNIQYF. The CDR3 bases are TGTGCCAGCAGTGAAGACAGGGTCGTAAACATTCAGTACTTC.